This T cell receptor (beta chain) was identified in a study of T cell changes during pregnancy in multiple sclerosis. Germline CDR1 reads SGHVS; CDR2 reads FQNEAQ. J was trimmed by 4 bases and V by 5 bases; bases with no gene match: 10. This CDR3 region has 15 residues. Sequencing was performed with immunoSEQ multiplex PCR; in TCRdb, only in-frame clones are kept and a portion is missing. The table has tens of thousands of clones, 91% seen once. Material: peripheral blood, obtained in the third trimester of pregnancy. The origin of this receptor is a female donor in good health, enrolled as a control in a pregnancy study. The gene calls are TRBV7-8 and TRBJ2-7; TRBD2 matches at 8 bases. The CDR3 loop reads CASSHRGGQGYEQYF. CDR3 nucleotide sequence: TGTGCCAGCAGCCATCGGGGGGGCCAGGGGTACGAGCAGTACTTC.